The TCR beta chain under discussion was sequenced for a study of T cell responses to AZD1222 COVID-19 vaccine. Study results and limitations: Spike-specific TCR breadth and depth grew following two AZD1222 doses.

The repertoire was sequenced with immunoSEQ multiplex PCR; TCRdb's copy has only in-frame clones and lacks some. The table shows 140,000 to 150,000 clones, with around 92% occurring only once. Turning to this clone: Its antigen remains unknown.

The CDR3 is 11 residues long. V lost 5 bases, J lost 2 bases, and 4 bases lay in between. Germline V gives CDR1 SGHTA, CDR2 FQGTGA. V gene TRBV7-3 combines with J gene TRBJ2-7, with no clear D. The sequence was collected from an adult who received the AZD1222 COVID-19 vaccine. The sample consisted of peripheral blood, taken 28 days after the second AZD1222 dose. The CDR3 region has the DNA TGTGCCAGCAGCCCCCCCTACGAGCAGTACTTC. Its translation is CASSPPYEQYF.